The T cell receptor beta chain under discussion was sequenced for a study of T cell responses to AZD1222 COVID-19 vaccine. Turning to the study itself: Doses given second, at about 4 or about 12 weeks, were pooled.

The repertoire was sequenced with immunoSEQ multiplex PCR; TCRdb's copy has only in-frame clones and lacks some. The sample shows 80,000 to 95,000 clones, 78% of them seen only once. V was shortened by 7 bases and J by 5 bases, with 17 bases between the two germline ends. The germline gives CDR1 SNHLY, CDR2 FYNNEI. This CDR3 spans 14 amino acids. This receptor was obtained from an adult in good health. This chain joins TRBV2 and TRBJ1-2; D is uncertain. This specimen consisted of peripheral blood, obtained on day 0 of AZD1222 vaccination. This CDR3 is CASNPSRQTYGYTF. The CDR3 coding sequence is TGTGCCAGCAATCCTTCTAGGCAGACTTATGGCTACACCTTC.